The next 21 T cell receptor beta chains were all read from a single sample in a study of T cell repertoires in cytomegalovirus infection (dated by TCRdb to about 2019). Data came from an Illumina HiSeq 1500. The public reads were run again by TCRdb, first through fastp at Q25 and then through MiXCR, and only productive beta chains were kept. Entries are consolidated by CDR3 protein sequence, retaining the most common genes and DNA. This sample comprises some 500,000 distinct CDR3 sequences, 25% to 35% of them detected only once. The top ten hold roughly a sixth of the sample. What this sample's treatment or condition label stands for: in vitro stimulation with specific CMV peptide epitopes to enrich CMV-specific T cells. Their target antigens are unknown. The sequencing used cultured PBMCs, collected from culture after CMV antigen stimulation. These receptors all come from a human donor in good health (CMV status not recorded). Some clones in this sample may be carry-over from other donors' samples.

V usage is TRBV30 and J usage is TRBJ2-3, with no clear D. Looked up from germline, CDR1 is GTSNPN and CDR2 is SVGIG (reference sequence). This CDR3 is 12 amino acids long. Trimming cost V 3 bases and J 7 bases, with 11 bases left between them. The CDR3 DNA follows: TGTGCCTGGAGAGGAGAAGTTTATACGCAGTATTTT. Translated, it gives CAWRGEVYTQYF.

The chain combines TRBV7-2 with TRBJ2-7; D might be TRBD1 (5 bases). The CDR3 is made up of 14 amino acids. Looked up from germline, CDR1 is SGHTA and CDR2 is FQGNSA. V gave up 1 base and J gave up 3 bases, with 10 bases separating them. The CDR3 coding sequence is TGTGCCAGCAGCTTAGTAACAGGAGACTACGAGCAGTACGTC. Its protein is CASSLVTGDYEQYV.

V is TRBV25-1 and J is TRBJ2-1, with D tentatively TRBD1 or TRBD2 (5 bases each). The CDR3 is made up of 14 amino acids. CDR1 is MGHDK and CDR2 is SYGVNS in the germline V gene. Trimming removed 3 bases from V and 4 bases from J, with 10 bases in between. The chain's CDR3 is CASSEFGGYNEQFF. The CDR3 DNA is TGTGCCAGCAGTGAGTTTGGGGGATACAATGAGCAGTTCTTC.

With respect to this clonotype: With a much larger clone just one base away, this may be a read error. For the CDR3, the DNA is TGTGCCGGCAGCGTCAGGCTTGGGGCGGACACTGAAGCTTTCTTT. Residues: CAGSVRLGADTEAFF. V usage is TRBV7-2 and J usage is TRBJ1-1, with D perhaps matching TRBD1 (5 bases). Per germline, CDR1 SGHTA and CDR2 FQGNSA. CDR3 size: 15 residues.

This clonotype has more than one count but fewer than ten. The chain is built from TRBV28 and TRBJ2-1; 10 bases fit TRBD2. This CDR3 spans 13 amino acids. Germline CDR1 reads MDHEN; CDR2 reads SYDVKM. V trimming: 7 bases; J trimming: 7 bases; junction bases outside the gene matches: 4. The CDR3 sequence: CASNLSGGNEQFF. Here the CDR3 DNA reads TGTGCCAGCAACCTTAGCGGGGGGAATGAGCAGTTCTTC.

V gene TRBV27 combines with J gene TRBJ2-7, with D perhaps TRBD1 (5 bases). The V end lost 3 bases, the J end lost 0 bases, and 9 bases lay between the germline ends. Per germline, CDR1 MNHEY and CDR2 SMNVEV (reference sequence). This CDR3 has 14 residues. The CDR3 coding sequence is TGTGCCAGCAGTTTGTGGCAGGGCTCCTACGAGCAGTACTTC. The encoded protein is CASSLWQGSYEQYF.

The chain couples TRBV6-2 or TRBV6-3 to TRBJ2-3; D unclear. V gave up 6 bases and J gave up 2 bases, with 15 bases separating them. The CDR3 runs to 15 residues. Germline V gives CDR1 MNHEY, CDR2 SVGEGT. CDR3 nucleotides: TGTGCCAGCAGGGATGACGGAACCAACACAGATACGCAGTATTTT. Translated, it gives CASRDDGTNTDTQYF.

This clonotype was counted only a few times. The genes are TRBV6-1 and TRBJ1-5, with 7 bases fitting TRBD1. Germline V CDR1 and CDR2: MNHNS, SASEGT. The CDR3 loop spans 15 amino acids. V shed 3 bases and J 4 bases; nucleotides not matched to a gene: 6. The CDR3 nucleotides are TGTGCCAGCAGTGAGGACAGGTGGAAAAATCAGCCCCAGCATTTT. It codes for CASSEDRWKNQPQHF.

This clonotype was recorded at least ten times. This sequence joins TRBV7-2 and TRBJ2-3; D not certain. Germline-derived CDR1 and CDR2 are SGHTA and FQGNSA. The CDR3 consists of 15 residues. Trimming removed 1 base from V and 2 bases from J, with 10 bases in between. CDR3 in amino acids: CASSLGAGYTDTQYF. CDR3 bases: TGTGCCAGCAGCTTAGGGGCCGGGTACACAGATACGCAGTATTTT.

This clonotype was recorded a few times. The chain carries TRBV6-5 and TRBJ2-3; 7 nucleotides align to TRBD1. Germline V lookup: CDR1 MNHEY, CDR2 SVGAGI. V dropped 8 bases and J dropped 0; count of bases not matched to a gene: 8. CDR3 length equals 15 residues. CDR3 residues: CASRMTGSSTDTQYF. CDR3 coding DNA: TGTGCCAGCCGGATGACAGGGTCTAGCACAGATACGCAGTATTTT.

This clonotype has only a few counts. The CDR3 DNA reads TGTGCCAGCAGCCCGATTTCACAGGGGGGGAAGACTGAAGCTTTCTTT. Its protein product is CASSPISQGGKTEAFF. The chain joins TRBV7-6 to TRBJ1-1, with TRBD1 identical over 8 bases. J gave up 5 bases and V 5 bases, and 13 bases lay outside the gene matches. The CDR3 covers 16 residues. CDR1 SGHVS and CDR2 FNYEAQ come from the germline V gene.

This clonotype has at least ten counts. The CDR3 reads CASRPIHWAETQYF. The CDR3 DNA is TGTGCCAGCAGGCCCATCCACTGGGCCGAGACCCAGTACTTC. The rearrangement links TRBV6-1 to TRBJ2-5; D gene uncertain. Per germline, CDR1 MNHNS and CDR2 SASEGT. Trimming pared 6 bases from V and 5 bases from J, leaving 16 bases between. The CDR3 is 14 residues long.

The sample holds a few counts of this clonotype. The rearrangement links TRBV9 to TRBJ2-1; D possibly corresponds to TRBD2 (5 bases). Germline V gives CDR1 SGDLS, CDR2 YYNGEE. Deletions cut 3 bases from V and 0 bases from J, with 13 bases between. There are 16 residues in the CDR3. CDR3 region: CASSAQAVSSYNEQFF. The CDR3 DNA reads TGTGCCAGCAGCGCACAAGCGGTAAGCTCCTACAATGAGCAGTTCTTC. Full variable domain (remainder filled in from reference TRBV9 and TRBJ2-1): DSGVTQTPKHLITATGQRVTLRCSPRSGDLSVYWYQQSLDQGLQFLIQYYNGEERAKGNILERFSAQQFPDLHSELNLSSLELGDSALYFCASSAQAVSSYNEQFFGPGTRLTVL.

This clonotype was detected ten times or more. V usage is TRBV7-2 and J usage is TRBJ1-1, with 7 positions matching TRBD1. J was trimmed by 4 bases and V by 6 bases; bases with no gene match: 8. Per germline, CDR1 SGHTA and CDR2 FQGNSA. The CDR3 covers 14 residues. In DNA form, the CDR3 reads TGTGCCAGCAGATCTCGACAGGGTTCCACTGAAGCTTTCTTT. Its protein product is CASRSRQGSTEAFF.

There are many counts of this clonotype. The V and J genes are TRBV6-2 or TRBV6-3 and TRBJ2-3, with D perhaps TRBD1 (6 bases). V shed 2 bases and J shed 5 bases, with 8 bases lying between them. This CDR3 is 13 amino acids long. CDR1 is MNHEY, CDR2 SVGEGT, per germline. The CDR3 DNA is TGTGCCAGCAGTTACGCGACAGGAGATACGCAGTATTTT. Translating it yields CASSYATGDTQYF.

The chain combines TRBV12-3 or TRBV12-4 with TRBJ2-5; TRBD1 aligns across 8 bases. The CDR3 covers 14 residues. Unmatched junction bases numbered 6, after V lost 7 bases and J lost 2 bases. The CDR3 reads CASTAGGGQETQYF. CDR3 in DNA: TGTGCCAGCACCGCAGGGGGCGGTCAAGAGACCCAGTACTTC.

This clonotype was seen only a few times. The chain couples TRBV6-2 or TRBV6-3 to TRBJ2-1; 7 positions agree with TRBD1. CDR3 length: 15 residues. The junction had 9 bases not matched to a gene; V was cut back by 6 bases and J by 4 bases. Germline-derived CDR1 and CDR2 are MNHEY and SVGEGT. Written as DNA, the CDR3 is TGTGCCAGCAGAAATGGACAGGTGACTTACAATGAGCAGTTCTTC. It yields the protein CASRNGQVTYNEQFF.

V and J are TRBV6-5 and TRBJ1-1; D might be TRBD1 (5 bases). The V end lost 8 bases, the J end lost 5 bases, and 18 bases lay between the germline ends. The CDR3 extends over 14 amino acids. Germline V gives CDR1 MNHEY, CDR2 SVGAGI. CDR3 amino acids: CASGRRGAGTEAFF. The CDR3 DNA sequence: TGTGCCAGCGGGAGAAGGGGCGCCGGGACTGAAGCTTTCTTT.

V is TRBV5-1 and J is TRBJ2-6, with TRBD2 matching over 12 bases. The V gene end was trimmed by 4 bases and the J gene end by 4 bases; junction bases not matched to a gene: 9. The germline V gene has CDR1 SGHRS and CDR2 YFSETQ. The CDR3 is 18 amino acids. CDR3 residues: CASSPRLAGVAGANVLTF. CDR3 bases: TGCGCCAGCAGCCCCAGACTAGCGGGAGTAGCCGGGGCCAACGTCCTGACTTTC.

This clonotype appeared a few times. The V call is TRBV6-1, the J call TRBJ2-1; TRBD1 agrees at 10 bases. The J segment lost 3 bases and the V segment lost 6 bases, leaving 5 bases of the junction unmatched. CDR1 and CDR2 (germline): MNHNS, SASEGT. This CDR3 comprises 15 residues. CDR3 protein: CASRVGDRGYNEQFF. The CDR3 bases are TGTGCCAGCAGGGTAGGGGACAGGGGCTACAATGAGCAGTTCTTC.

The rearrangement uses TRBV7-6 and TRBJ2-4; D call uncertain. Germline V gene sequence: CDR1 SGHVS, CDR2 FNYEAQ. The CDR3 covers 15 residues. Between the trimmed V and J ends, which lost 0 bases and 2 bases, there was a span of 8 bases. CDR3 region: CASSLAGQTKNIQYF. The DNA of the CDR3 is TGTGCCAGCAGCTTAGCTGGCCAGACCAAAAACATTCAGTACTTC.